One and the same sample provided the 24 T cell receptor beta chains below, sequenced in a study of identical twins. TCRdb called the 5' RACE reads again in MiXCR, with one record for every CDR3 protein. Among about 210,000 distinct CDR3 sequences, over 8% were seen once, and the ten largest hold 5.1%. Specimen: memory (CD45RO+) T cells sorted from blood. All receptors derive from a woman under 30 in good health.

The V call is TRBV20-1, the J call TRBJ2-7; D gene ambiguous. V lost 3 bases and J 0 bases, leaving 15 bases between the germline ends. CDR3 length: 15 amino acids. Germline CDR1 DFQATT, CDR2 SNEGSKA (reference sequence). The CDR3 sequence: CSASPSGASSYEQYF. The CDR3, as DNA: TGCAGTGCTAGCCCCTCGGGCGCCAGCTCCTACGAGCAGTACTTC.

The chain employs TRBV12-3 or TRBV12-4 and TRBJ2-2; 7 bases agree with TRBD2. V was pared by 7 bases and J by 4 bases, with 6 bases of the junction left unmatched. The CDR3 runs to 14 residues. In nucleotides, the CDR3 is TGTGCCAGCACCTCGGGACTAAGCACCGGGGAGCTGTTTTTT. Amino acids: CASTSGLSTGELFF.

CDR3 region: CASGPSGGETQYF. The CDR3 nucleotides read TGTGCCAGCGGCCCCAGTGGAGGAGAGACCCAGTACTTC. The rearrangement joins TRBV6-2 or TRBV6-3 to TRBJ2-5, with a possible D match to TRBD2 (5 bases). The CDR3 has 13 amino acids. CDR1 MNHEY and CDR2 SVGEGT come from the germline V gene. With 8 bases removed from V and 4 bases from J, the gap between germline ends came to 14 bases.

The J gene is TRBJ2-5, the V gene TRBV12-3 or TRBV12-4, with 8 bases fitting TRBD2. The CDR3 has 15 residues. Trimming took 6 bases from V and 5 from J; bases not matched to a gene: 11. This CDR3 is CASRGGKRERETQYF. As DNA, the CDR3 is TGTGCCAGCAGAGGGGGGAAGCGGGAGAGGGAGACCCAGTACTTC.

This clonotype was recorded at least ten times. The J gene is TRBJ1-1, the V gene TRBV20-1; the D is unclear. The CDR3 sequence is 15 residues long. From germline, CDR1 is DFQATT and CDR2 SNEGSKA (reference sequence). Trimming cost V 0 bases and J 8 bases, with 19 bases left between them. The chain's CDR3 is CSARDPDRALSEAFF. The CDR3 DNA follows: TGCAGTGCTAGAGATCCGGACCGAGCGCTTTCGGAAGCTTTCTTT.

The chain couples TRBV7-2 to TRBJ2-2; no definite D call. Germline CDR1 and CDR2: SGHTA and FQGNSA. Trimming removed 5 bases from V and 1 base from J, with 11 bases in between. The CDR3 consists of 15 residues. The CDR3 coding sequence is TGTGCCAGCAGCCCAAGAAACATGAACACCGGGGAGCTGTTTTTT. It specifies CASSPRNMNTGELFF.

This clonotype was observed at least ten times. The chain employs TRBV9 and TRBJ1-5; D uncertain. The CDR3 sequence is 13 residues long. Germline CDR1 SGDLS, CDR2 YYNGEE. V lost 0 bases, J lost 9 bases, and 10 bases lay in between. CDR3 coding DNA: TGTGCCAGCAGCGTAGAGATACTAGGGCCCCAGCATTTT. It is translated as CASSVEILGPQHF.

J is TRBJ1-1 and V is TRBV9; 7 bases agree with TRBD1. V was clipped by 0 bases and J by 7 bases; unmatched bases: 9. The CDR3 sequence is 15 residues long. The germline V gene has CDR1 SGDLS and CDR2 YYNGEE. CDR3 in amino acids: CASSVAPGAGGEAFF. The CDR3 DNA sequence: TGTGCCAGCAGCGTAGCCCCGGGGGCAGGGGGTGAAGCTTTCTTT.

The V gene is TRBV5-1, the J gene TRBJ2-7, with 7 bases that match TRBD2. CDR1 is SGHRS and CDR2 is YFSETQ in the germline V gene. Germline trimming cut 0 bases from V and 2 bases from J; bases unmatched to any gene: 8. This CDR3 is built from 16 residues. The CDR3 here is CASSLGPSSGAYEQYF. The CDR3, as DNA: TGCGCCAGCAGCTTGGGCCCTTCTAGCGGTGCCTACGAGCAGTACTTC.

The J gene is TRBJ2-1, the V gene TRBV10-3; 10 bases align to TRBD1. Germline V lookup: CDR1 ENHRY, CDR2 SYGVKD. V shed 7 bases, J shed 4 bases, and the junction held 4 bases outside the gene matches. The CDR3 runs 14 residues. The CDR3 coding sequence is TGTGCCATCAACGGGGGACAGGGGTACAATGAGCAGTTCTTC. Translating gives CAINGGQGYNEQFF.

This clonotype was seen a handful of times. The rearrangement uses TRBV15 and TRBJ2-3, with D maybe TRBD2 (6 bases). This CDR3 has 16 amino acids. Germline V gene data show CDR1 as LNHNV and CDR2 as YYDKDF (reference sequence). The V end lost 3 bases, the J end lost 0 bases, and 13 bases lay between the germline ends. The CDR3 DNA is TGTGCCACCAGCAGTTCGCTAGCGCGGAGCACAGATACGCAGTATTTT. It is translated as CATSSSLARSTDTQYF. Complete variable domain (other parts from reference TRBV15 and TRBJ2-3): DAMVIQNPRYQVTQFGKPVTLSCSQTLNHNVMYWYQQKSSQAPKLLFHYYDKDFNNEADTPDNFQSRRPNTSFCFLDIRSPGLGDTAMYLCATSSSLARSTDTQYFGPGTRLTVL.

The gene calls are TRBV5-4 and TRBJ2-7, with D unresolved. Between the trimmed V and J ends, which lost 0 bases and 1 base, there was a span of 8 bases. CDR3 length: 14 residues. Germline CDR1 SGHNT, CDR2 YYREEE (reference sequence). As DNA, the CDR3 is TGTGCCAGCAGCTTGGGGACGGATTCCTACGAGCAGTACTTC. Its protein is CASSLGTDSYEQYF.

This clonotype was detected a few times. The chain combines TRBV7-9 with TRBJ2-1, with 13 positions matching TRBD2. J gave up 0 bases and V 6 bases, and 5 bases lay outside the gene matches. The germline CDR1 and CDR2 sequences are SEHNR and FQNEAQ (reference sequence). This CDR3 has 17 amino acids. CDR3 sequence: CASSPGTSGISYNEQFF. The CDR3 DNA follows: TGTGCCAGCAGTCCCGGGACTAGCGGGATCTCCTACAATGAGCAGTTCTTC.

There are many counts of this clonotype. The chain is built from TRBV14 and TRBJ1-3, with unresolved D. The CDR3 is 15 amino acids. Trimming stripped 2 bases from V and 0 bases from J, with 8 bases between. Per the germline V gene, CDR1 is SGHDN and CDR2 is FVKESK. The CDR3 nucleotides are TGTGCCAGCAGCCAAATGACGGCCTCTGGAAACACCATATATTTT. It yields the protein CASSQMTASGNTIYF.

The rearrangement uses TRBV5-1 and TRBJ2-6; the match to TRBD1 covers 7 bases. The length of the CDR3 is 16 residues. In germline, CDR1 is SGHRS, CDR2 YFSETQ. V was pared by 6 bases and J by 0 bases, with 6 bases of the junction left unmatched. The CDR3 region has the DNA TGCGCCAGCACCCGGGACAGTGTCTCTGGGGCCAACGTCCTGACTTTC. This sequence encodes CASTRDSVSGANVLTF.

The J gene is TRBJ2-2, the V gene TRBV7-8, with TRBD2 matching 10 bases. Germline assignment: CDR1 SGHVS and CDR2 FQNEAQ. The CDR3 consists of 16 residues. With V trimmed by 6 bases and J by 4 bases, 8 bases remained unmatched. CDR3: CASRKSPSGSTGELFF. The CDR3 DNA reads as TGTGCCAGCAGAAAAAGCCCTAGCGGGAGCACCGGGGAGCTGTTTTTT.

The rearrangement links TRBV28 to TRBJ2-5, with TRBD1 identical over 9 bases. J was trimmed by 6 bases and V by 2 bases; bases with no gene match: 4. This CDR3 is built from 14 residues. Per the germline V gene, CDR1 is MDHEN and CDR2 is SYDVKM. The DNA of the CDR3 is TGTGCCAGCAGTTTAGGGACAGGGAGACAGACCCAGTACTTC. It codes for CASSLGTGRQTQYF.

The J gene is TRBJ1-2, the V gene TRBV5-6, with a tentative D call TRBD1 (5 bases). Germline-derived CDR1 and CDR2 are SGHDT and YYEEEE. The V end was cut by 7 bases, the J end by 1 base, with 17 bases between. The CDR3 sequence is 15 residues long. CDR3 nucleotide sequence: TGTGCCAGCGGGGGAATCCGGGATTTTAACTATGGCTACACCTTC. Protein product: CASGGIRDFNYGYTF.

This clonotype was counted a few times. CDR3 nucleotide sequence: TGTGCCAGCAGTCGGACTAGCGCCCAAGAGCTGTTTTTT. Translated: CASSRTSAQELFF. The gene calls are TRBV27 and TRBJ2-2; 9 bases fit TRBD2. The V and J ends lost 5 bases and 11 bases, in that order; junction bases with no gene match: 6. Germline CDR1 reads MNHEY; CDR2 reads SMNVEV (reference sequence). This CDR3 has 13 amino acids.

Written as DNA, the CDR3 is TGTGCCAGCAGCTTATACAAGCGGGACCTCACCGGGGAGCTGTTTTTT. This translates into CASSLYKRDLTGELFF. The chain has TRBV7-6 and TRBJ2-2, with 7 bases matching TRBD2. This CDR3 contains 16 residues. Germline values: CDR1 SGHVS, CDR2 FNYEAQ. The J segment lost 4 bases and the V segment lost 2 bases, leaving 7 bases of the junction unmatched.

This clonotype was observed a few times. The J gene is TRBJ2-2, the V gene TRBV5-1, with TRBD2 as a possible D gene (6 bases). The CDR3 totals 13 residues. Per germline, CDR1 SGHRS and CDR2 YFSETQ. Trimming removed 3 bases from V and 7 bases from J, with 10 bases in between. CDR3 sequence (DNA): TGCGCCAGCAGCTCTCAGGGACTCGGGGAGCTGTTTTTT. Its translation: CASSSQGLGELFF.

A few counts support this clonotype. The CDR3 loop reads CAWSHRGGELFF. CDR3 coding DNA: TGTGCCTGGAGTCACCGGGGCGGGGAGCTGTTTTTT. The chain links TRBV30 to TRBJ2-2; tentatively, D is TRBD2 (5 bases). The CDR3 consists of 12 residues. Deletions cut 2 bases from V and 7 bases from J, with 8 bases between. Per germline, CDR1 GTSNPN and CDR2 SVGIG (reference sequence).

This clonotype came up a few times. This chain links TRBV3-1 with TRBJ1-4; the D is unclear. The CDR3 loop spans 15 amino acids. Trimming left V 0 bases short and J 3 bases short, with 8 bases between. Per the germline V gene, CDR1 is LGHDT and CDR2 is YNNKEL (reference sequence). Here the CDR3 reads CASSQESFSNEKLFF. The CDR3 coding sequence is TGTGCCAGCAGCCAAGAGAGCTTCTCTAATGAAAAACTGTTTTTT.

This clonotype appeared a few times. The chain recombines TRBV29-1 with TRBJ1-6; D uncertain. The CDR3 loop spans 13 amino acids. The ends were cut back, 3 bases at V and 10 bases at J, with 13 bases in the middle. Germline V gene sequence: CDR1 SQVTM, CDR2 ANQGSEA. The CDR3 region is CSVDTGPGSPLHF. The CDR3 coding sequence is TGCAGCGTTGACACCGGACCCGGATCACCCCTCCACTTT.